The 25 T cell receptor beta chains below come from one sample, sequenced in a study of blood T cell repertoires in COVID-19. Method: immunoSEQ multiplex PCR; TCRdb's copy keeps in-frame clones and lacks some. The top ten hold less than 5.5% of the sample, which has 300,000 to 400,000 clones, about 87% seen once. Sequences were obtained from PBMCs or T cells enriched from blood (not recorded which). These receptors came from a man aged 30 to 39 who had recovered from COVID-19.

The chain uses TRBV6-1 and TRBJ1-3, with D uncertain. Germline-derived CDR1 and CDR2 are MNHNS and SASEGT. The V end lost 1 base, the J end lost 1 base, and 11 bases lay between the germline ends. This CDR3 spans 16 amino acids. The CDR3 loop reads CASSEVASGSGNTIYF. For the CDR3, the DNA is TGTGCCAGCAGTGAAGTGGCTTCGGGGTCTGGAAACACCATATATTTT.

Turning to this clone: The same CDR3 is also encoded by other DNA sequences in this sample. The CDR3 nucleotides are TGCAGCGTTGACGGGACAGACTACCAAGAGACCCAGTACTTC. Its protein is CSVDGTDYQETQYF. The gene calls are TRBV29-1 and TRBJ2-5; 7 nucleotides align to TRBD1. Germline CDR1 and CDR2: SQVTM and ANQGSEA. With V trimmed by 3 bases and J by 0 bases, 4 bases remained unmatched. The CDR3 length is 14 residues.

The V call is TRBV9, the J call TRBJ2-3; D unresolved. The CDR3 totals 15 residues. Trimming stripped 4 bases from V and 4 bases from J, with 16 bases between. Germline V lookup: CDR1 SGDLS, CDR2 YYNGEE. In nucleotides, the CDR3 is TGTGCCAGCAGCCTCCGAGCGCTCCAAGCAGATACGCAGTATTTT. This encodes CASSLRALQADTQYF.

The V gene is TRBV28, the J gene TRBJ2-7; 8 bases are shared with TRBD1. The CDR3 has 14 residues. The germline gives CDR1 MDHEN, CDR2 SYDVKM. Trimming at V came to 8 bases and at J to 4 bases, leaving 10 bases not matched to a gene. The DNA for the CDR3 is TGTGCCAGCCGATCGGCAGGGGGCTTGTACGAGCAGTACTTC. This gives the protein CASRSAGGLYEQYF.

This sequence joins TRBV6-5 and TRBJ1-2; a weak D match, TRBD1 (6 bases). The CDR3 is made up of 16 amino acids. Trimming stripped 0 bases from V and 0 bases from J, with 11 bases between. CDR1 MNHEY and CDR2 SVGAGI come from the germline V gene. CDR3 sequence reads: CASSYSWQGTNYGYTF. For the CDR3, the DNA is TGTGCCAGCAGTTACTCCTGGCAGGGGACTAACTATGGCTACACCTTC.

The chain joins TRBV9 to TRBJ2-1; tentatively, D is TRBD1 (5 bases). Trimming pared 3 bases from V and 9 bases from J, leaving 13 bases between. Germline V gene data show CDR1 as SGDLS and CDR2 as YYNGEE. The CDR3 consists of 13 residues. For the CDR3, the DNA is TGTGCCAGCAGCGGTGGCAGGGCACGTGAGCAGTTCTTC. This translates into CASSGGRAREQFF.

CDR3 DNA: TGTGCCAGCACTGTGGGACAGGGGCCTGGCTACACCTTC. Translation gives CASTVGQGPGYTF. This chain uses TRBV7-9 with TRBJ1-2; 10 bases match TRBD1. The ends lost 7 bases at V and 7 bases at J; junction bases unmatched: 6. Germline V gives CDR1 SEHNR, CDR2 FQNEAQ (reference sequence). This CDR3 spans 13 amino acids.

This chain uses TRBV24-1 with TRBJ2-2; 9 bases are a match to TRBD1. Trimming removed 8 bases from V and 1 base from J; junction bases left unmatched: 1. The CDR3 length is 14 residues. Germline values: CDR1 KGHDR, CDR2 SFDVKD. The chain's CDR3 is CATMDRGNTGELFF. CDR3 DNA sequence: TGTGCCACCATGGACAGGGGGAACACCGGGGAGCTGTTTTTT.

The chain is built from TRBV18 and TRBJ1-1; D possibly corresponds to TRBD1 (5 bases). CDR1 and CDR2 from the germline V gene are KGHSH and LQKENI. Trimming took off 3 bases at V and 3 bases at J, with 5 bases between the two ends. The CDR3 is 12 amino acids. The CDR3 loop reads CASSPGHTEAFF. The CDR3 nucleotides are TGTGCCAGCTCACCGGGGCACACTGAAGCTTTCTTT.

V is TRBV24-1 and J is TRBJ2-1; 7 bases agree with TRBD1. The CDR3 runs 17 residues. Germline V gives CDR1 KGHDR, CDR2 SFDVKD. V shed 0 bases and J 0 bases; nucleotides not matched to a gene: 4. This CDR3 reads CATSDLTGEFSYNEQFF. CDR3 coding DNA: TGTGCCACCAGTGATTTGACAGGGGAATTCTCCTACAATGAGCAGTTCTTC.

V and J are TRBV6-5 and TRBJ2-5; the D gene is possibly TRBD1 (6 bases). Trimming shortened V by 7 bases and J by 5 bases, and 17 bases separated the two germline ends. The CDR3 runs to 14 residues. The germline V gene encodes CDR1 MNHEY and CDR2 SVGAGI. The CDR3 spells CASTSLRQGETQYF. The CDR3 DNA reads TGTGCCAGCACTTCCCTAAGGCAGGGGGAGACCCAGTACTTC.

About this clone itself: The same CDR3 also results from other DNA sequences found in this sample. The chain carries TRBV3-1 (or the pseudogene TRBV3-2) and TRBJ1-1; D unclear. Germline CDR1 reads LGHDT; CDR2 reads YNNKEL (reference sequence). The CDR3 is made up of 14 amino acids. Trimming cost V 1 base and J 2 bases, with 8 bases left between them. CDR3 bases: TGTGCCAGCAGCCAAGTCGGCGGAAACACTGAAGCTTTCTTT. Translation gives CASSQVGGNTEAFF.

The J gene is TRBJ1-1, the V gene TRBV9; perhaps TRBD1 as D (5 bases). The germline V gene has CDR1 SGDLS and CDR2 YYNGEE. The CDR3 totals 12 residues. The germline V and J ends were trimmed by 10 bases and 8 bases, with 18 bases remaining between them. CDR3 amino acids: CASSPGWGEAFF. DNA of the CDR3: TGTGCCTCCTCCCCTGGGTGGGGCGAAGCTTTCTTT.

The chain recombines TRBV20-1 with TRBJ2-7, with TRBD1 as a possible D gene (5 bases). Germline assignment: CDR1 DFQATT and CDR2 SNEGSKA (reference sequence). Trimming pared 3 bases from V and 0 bases from J, leaving 15 bases between. This CDR3 spans 15 amino acids. CDR3 sequence reads: CSASRGQGNSYEQYF. In DNA, the CDR3 is TGCAGTGCTAGTCGCGGTCAGGGCAACTCCTACGAGCAGTACTTC.

CDR3 in amino acids: CASSLDGTGFYEQYF. The DNA for the CDR3 is TGCGCCAGCAGCTTGGACGGGACAGGGTTCTACGAGCAGTACTTC. The V and J genes are TRBV5-1 and TRBJ2-7, with 9 bases fitting TRBD1. This CDR3 contains 15 residues. Looked up from germline, CDR1 is SGHRS and CDR2 is YFSETQ. Unmatched junction bases numbered 4, after V lost 0 bases and J lost 3 bases.

The chain joins TRBV18 to TRBJ1-4; 7 bases align to TRBD1. Germline V gene sequence: CDR1 KGHSH, CDR2 LQKENI. This CDR3 contains 15 residues. After removal of 5 bases from V and 1 base from J, the junction contained 4 bases not matched to a gene. As DNA, the CDR3 is TGTGCCAGCTCATTTCGACAGGGAACTAATGAAAAACTGTTTTTT. This sequence encodes CASSFRQGTNEKLFF.

This chain links TRBV5-6 with TRBJ2-7, with D possibly being TRBD2 (6 bases). This CDR3 has 12 amino acids. Trimming took 1 base from V and 5 from J, leaving 7 bases between them. CDR1 and CDR2 (germline): SGHDT, YYEEEE. This chain's CDR3 is CASSLWGDEQYF. DNA for the CDR3: TGTGCCAGCAGCTTGTGGGGGGACGAGCAGTACTTC.

J is TRBJ1-1 and V is TRBV11-1; D is ambiguous. Trimming stripped 3 bases from V and 2 bases from J, with 7 bases between. This CDR3 has 13 residues. In germline, CDR1 is SGHAT, CDR2 FQDESV (reference sequence). The CDR3 is CASSFGANTEAFF. Here the CDR3 DNA reads TGTGCCAGCAGCTTCGGAGCCAACACTGAAGCTTTCTTT. Combining the CDR3 with reference TRBV11-1 and TRBJ1-1 gives the whole variable domain EAEVAQSPRYKITEKSQAVAFWCDPISGHATLYWYRQILGQGPELLVQFQDESVVDDSQLPKDRFSAERLKGVDSTLKIQPAELGDSAMYLCASSFGANTEAFFGQGTRLTVV.

The chain couples TRBV2 to TRBJ1-1, with TRBD1 matching 9 bases. The V gene's germline CDR1 is SNHLY and CDR2 FYNNEI. V shed 6 bases, J shed 4 bases, and the junction held 6 bases outside the gene matches. CDR3 length: 14 residues. CDR3 loop: CASRHKTGGTEAFF. Here the CDR3 DNA reads TGTGCCAGCAGGCACAAGACAGGGGGCACTGAAGCTTTCTTT.

This clone occurred once. The chain is built from TRBV14 and TRBJ1-4; 8 bases are a match to TRBD1. V was pared by 4 bases and J by 5 bases, with 3 bases of the junction left unmatched. The germline V gene encodes CDR1 SGHDN and CDR2 FVKESK. The CDR3 is 14 residues long. The CDR3 loop is CASSPRTGNEKLFF. The CDR3 bases are TGTGCCAGCAGCCCTCGGACAGGGAATGAAAAACTGTTTTTT.

V and J are TRBV19 and TRBJ2-7; the D gene is possibly TRBD1 (6 bases). Germline V CDR1 and CDR2: LNHDA, SQIVND (reference sequence). The CDR3 runs to 14 residues. The V and J ends lost 1 base and 3 bases respectively, with 10 bases between them. CDR3 nucleotide sequence: TGTGCCAGTAGTATAGCAGGCAGGGGCTACGAGCAGTACTTC. It translates to CASSIAGRGYEQYF. The full variable domain, rest sourced from reference TRBV19 and TRBJ2-7, is DGGITQSPKYLFRKEGQNVTLSCEQNLNHDAMYWYRQDPGQGLRLIYYSQIVNDFQKGDIAEGYSVSREKKESFPLTVTSAQKNPTAFYLCASSIAGRGYEQYFGPGTRLTVT.

The chain couples TRBV5-1 to TRBJ2-3, with 11 nucleotides matching TRBD2. Germline CDR1 SGHRS, CDR2 YFSETQ. The CDR3 is 17 amino acids. Germline trimming cut 0 bases from V and 1 base from J; bases unmatched to any gene: 4. Written as DNA, the CDR3 is TGCGCCAGCAGCTTGGAACTAGCGGGGGTCGGCACAGATACGCAGTATTTT. Protein product: CASSLELAGVGTDTQYF.

This chain uses TRBV28 with TRBJ2-1; 11 bases line up with TRBD1. This CDR3 is 15 amino acids long. The V gene end was trimmed by 4 bases and the J gene end by 8 bases; junction bases not matched to a gene: 7. Looked up from germline, CDR1 is MDHEN and CDR2 is SYDVKM. The CDR3 DNA reads TGTGCCAGCAGTTCCTCCGGGACAGGGGGTCATGAGCAGTTCTTC. Protein: CASSSSGTGGHEQFF.

V is TRBV11-2 and J is TRBJ2-7, with TRBD1 matching 7 bases. Trimming at V came to 7 bases and at J to 3 bases, leaving 12 bases not matched to a gene. The length of the CDR3 is 15 residues. Germline CDR1 is SGHAT and CDR2 is FQNNGV. The CDR3 protein is CASTLGQSHYYEQYF. DNA of the CDR3: TGTGCCAGCACCCTGGGACAGTCCCATTACTACGAGCAGTACTTC.

The chain is built from TRBV13 and TRBJ1-1; 7 bases align to TRBD1. Germline CDR1 is PRHDT and CDR2 is FYEKMQ (reference sequence). The CDR3 sequence is 15 residues long. Losses at the gene ends were 5 bases for V and 1 base for J; bases not matched to a gene: 7. CDR3 sequence (DNA): TGTGCCAGCAGCCCTGAACGGACAGGGAACACTGAAGCTTTCTTT. It specifies CASSPERTGNTEAFF.